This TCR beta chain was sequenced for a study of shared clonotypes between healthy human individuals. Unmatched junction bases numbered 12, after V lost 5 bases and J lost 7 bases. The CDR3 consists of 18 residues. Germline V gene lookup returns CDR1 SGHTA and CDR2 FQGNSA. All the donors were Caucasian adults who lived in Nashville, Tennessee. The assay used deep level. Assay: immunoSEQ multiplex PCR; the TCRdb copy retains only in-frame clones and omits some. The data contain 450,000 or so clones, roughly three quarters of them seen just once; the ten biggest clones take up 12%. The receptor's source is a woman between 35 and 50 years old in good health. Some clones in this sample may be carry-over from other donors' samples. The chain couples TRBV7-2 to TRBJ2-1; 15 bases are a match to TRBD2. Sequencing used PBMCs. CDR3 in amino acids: CASSAHSGTSGRRNEQFF. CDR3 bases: TGTGCCAGCAGCGCCCACTCGGGGACTAGCGGGAGGAGGAATGAGCAGTTCTTC.